This entry features one T cell receptor (beta chain) sequence. What it recognizes is unknown. Focal radiation plus CTLA-4 blockade with ipilimumab was administered to patients who had chemo-refractory metastatic non-small-cell lung cancer. This specimen comes from a study of radiotherapy plus CTLA-4 blockade in lung cancer. About the study: Across the patients, objective responses occurred in approximately 18%, and disease control in roughly 30%. Broader study findings: Blood TCR clones of tumor origin expanded after radiotherapy plus ipilimumab. Interferon-beta and early blood T cell clone dynamics reportedly predicted response best.

This CDR3 region has 16 residues. Per germline, CDR1 MDHEN and CDR2 SYDVKM. Trimming pared 2 bases from V and 0 bases from J, leaving 11 bases between. Method: immunoSEQ multiplex PCR; TCRdb's copy keeps in-frame clones and lacks some. The repertoire holds almost 55,000 clones, with approximately 79% as singletons. Material: peripheral blood, obtained from a patient treated with radiotherapy plus ipilimumab. The chain carries TRBV28 and TRBJ2-4; D ambiguous. The TCR was taken from a human donor with non-small cell lung cancer who had a partial response to radiotherapy plus ipilimumab. CDR3 bases: TGTGCCAGCAGTTTAGGTGGAGCGCTAGCCAAAAACATTCAGTACTTC. Translation: CASSLGGALAKNIQYF.